The TCR beta chain described here comes from a study of Ad26.COV2.S vaccination and SARS-CoV-2 variants. About the research overall: A COV1001 Ad26.COV2.S trial-arm participant provided the sample. Ad26.COV2.S, an intramuscular injection, was given once or twice 56 days apart. Study-level results: Vaccinated and placebo-treated recipients had similar non-spike TCR breadth.

The CDR3 has 14 residues. Trimming removed 2 bases at V and 4 bases at J, with 12 bases between. CDR1 SGHVS and CDR2 FQNEAQ come from the germline V gene. This clone has a count of ten or more. As yet, its antigen is unknown. The treatment was: roughly 19 received Ad26.COV2.S at low or high dose, single or two shots; roughly 5 received placebo; per-sample allocation not given. Samples came from day 63 after the first vaccine or placebo injection. Its platform was an Ad26 vector, and its expressed antigen was Wuhan-strain SARS-CoV-2 spike. Measured with immunoSEQ multiplex PCR; TCRdb has only the in-frame clones, and not every one. The sample shows some 350,000 clones, 75% to 90% of them seen only once.

The sequence derives from a person aged 18-65 years who received the Ad26.COV2.S COVID-19 vaccine or a placebo. The chain uses TRBV7-8 and TRBJ2-7; D is perhaps TRBD1 (5 bases). Sequenced material: peripheral blood, taken in a trial of Ad26.COV2.S vaccine versus placebo. In nucleotides, the CDR3 is TGTGCCAGCAGCTTATCAGGGAAGTTTTACGAGCAGTACTTC. Amino acid sequence: CASSLSGKFYEQYF.